The 29 T cell receptor beta chains below come from one sample, sequenced in a study of T cell responses to AZD1222 COVID-19 vaccine. Sequencing was performed with immunoSEQ multiplex PCR; in TCRdb, only in-frame clones are kept and a portion is missing. In the table there are 150,000 to 200,000 clones, under 95% of which are singletons. This specimen was peripheral blood, taken 28 days after the second AZD1222 dose. Every receptor here comes from an adult who received the AZD1222 COVID-19 vaccine.

The chain joins TRBV3-1 (or the pseudogene TRBV3-2) to TRBJ1-3; D gene uncertain. CDR3 size: 12 residues. Per the germline V gene, CDR1 is LGHDT and CDR2 is YNNKEL (reference sequence). Deletions cut 0 bases from V and 7 bases from J, with 4 bases between. The CDR3 DNA sequence: TGTGCCAGCAGCCAAGATAGGAACACCATATATTTT. Translated: CASSQDRNTIYF.

This chain connects TRBV6-5 to TRBJ1-4, with TRBD1 matching over 7 bases. The length of the CDR3 is 14 residues. Germline-derived CDR1 and CDR2 are MNHEY and SVGAGI. V dropped 5 bases and J dropped 4; count of bases not matched to a gene: 4. CDR3 in amino acids: CASSPRDSNEKLFF. For the CDR3, the DNA is TGTGCCAGCAGTCCCCGGGACAGTAATGAAAAACTGTTTTTT.

The rearrangement joins TRBV7-2 to TRBJ2-7, with 7 bases matching TRBD1. V trimming: 1 base; J trimming: 2 bases; junction bases outside the gene matches: 8. The CDR3 is 16 amino acids. Germline lookup yields CDR1 SGHTA and CDR2 FQGNSA. The CDR3 here is CASSLVGRGFTYEQYF. The CDR3, as DNA: TGTGCCAGCAGCTTAGTTGGCAGGGGGTTCACCTACGAGCAGTACTTC.

This sequence joins TRBV6-6 and TRBJ1-2; no firm D call. With 6 bases removed from V and 2 bases from J, the gap between germline ends came to 7 bases. CDR1 MNHNY and CDR2 SVGAGI come from the germline V gene (reference sequence). The CDR3 spans 12 residues. The CDR3 is CASRSENYGYTF. The CDR3 region has the DNA TGTGCCAGCAGATCTGAAAACTATGGCTACACCTTC.

This chain links TRBV27 with TRBJ1-2, with 7 bases lining up with TRBD1. With 3 bases clipped from V and 4 bases from J, the junction kept 8 bases outside the gene matches. Germline lookup yields CDR1 MNHEY and CDR2 SMNVEV (reference sequence). This CDR3 is 15 amino acids long. CDR3 sequence reads: CASSLKGAGIYGYTF. The CDR3 DNA sequence: TGTGCCAGCAGTTTGAAGGGGGCAGGTATCTATGGCTACACCTTC.

CDR3 protein: CASSGGGTSQDTDTQYF. In DNA form, the CDR3 reads TGTGCCAGCAGTGGAGGGGGGACTAGCCAAGACACAGATACGCAGTATTTT. The chain carries TRBV6-1 and TRBJ2-3; 9 nucleotides line up with TRBD2. V shed 4 bases, J shed 2 bases, and the junction held 10 bases outside the gene matches. This CDR3 has 17 residues. In germline, CDR1 is MNHNS, CDR2 SASEGT.

The chain is built from TRBV27 and TRBJ2-2, with 10 bases identical to TRBD1. With 6 bases clipped from V and 6 bases from J, the junction kept 4 bases outside the gene matches. Per germline, CDR1 MNHEY and CDR2 SMNVEV (reference sequence). The CDR3 extends over 14 amino acids. In DNA, the CDR3 is TGTGCCAGCAGCGGGACAGGGGAGGCCGGGGAGCTGTTTTTT. Its translation: CASSGTGEAGELFF.

This clone was found a few times. The V and J genes are TRBV5-1 and TRBJ1-2, with D tentatively TRBD1 (5 bases). CDR1 and CDR2 (germline): SGHRS, YFSETQ. This CDR3 region has 14 residues. The V gene lost 0 bases and the J gene lost 4 bases, with 10 bases spanning the gap. CDR3 loop: CASSLDLGGYGYTF. The CDR3 DNA reads as TGCGCCAGCAGCTTGGATCTGGGGGGCTATGGCTACACCTTC.

The chain carries TRBV18 and TRBJ2-1; D ambiguous. V lost 2 bases and J lost 7, with 9 bases in between. The germline CDR1 and CDR2 sequences are KGHSH and LQKENI. This CDR3 has 13 residues. The CDR3 reads CASSPTRSNEQFF. The CDR3 DNA reads TGTGCCAGCTCACCAACGAGAAGTAATGAGCAGTTCTTC.

The chain uses TRBV7-2 and TRBJ2-6; 8 bases match TRBD1. Germline V gene sequence: CDR1 SGHTA, CDR2 FQGNSA. There are 19 residues in the CDR3. V shed 4 bases, J shed 1 base, and the junction held 12 bases outside the gene matches. CDR3 coding DNA: TGTGCCAGCAGCTCCGGACAGGGAAGGAGTTTGTCTGGGGCCAACGTCCTGACTTTC. It encodes CASSSGQGRSLSGANVLTF.

This chain connects TRBV5-6 to TRBJ1-1; D unclear. V was shortened by 4 bases and J by 4 bases, with 17 bases between the two germline ends. Germline V CDR1 and CDR2: SGHDT, YYEEEE. This CDR3 is built from 15 residues. The CDR3 sequence is CASSRFWQPTTEAFF. DNA of the CDR3: TGTGCCAGCAGCCGCTTTTGGCAGCCGACCACTGAAGCTTTCTTT.

The chain combines TRBV2 with TRBJ1-1, with D tentatively TRBD1 (6 bases). The V end lost 6 bases, the J end lost 1 base, and 12 bases lay between the germline ends. From germline, CDR1 is SNHLY and CDR2 FYNNEI. The CDR3 extends over 14 amino acids. This chain's CDR3 is CASSILTGNTEAFF. Here the CDR3 DNA reads TGTGCCAGCAGCATCCTGACAGGGAACACTGAAGCTTTCTTT.

V and J are TRBV6-5 and TRBJ1-2; D uncertain. The V and J ends lost 6 bases and 0 bases respectively, with 8 bases between them. The germline V gene encodes CDR1 MNHEY and CDR2 SVGAGI. The CDR3 loop spans 13 amino acids. In DNA form, the CDR3 reads TGTGCCAGCAGGGTCAGAACTAACTATGGCTACACCTTC. It is translated as CASRVRTNYGYTF.

This clone appeared a single time. This chain uses TRBV3-1 (or the pseudogene TRBV3-2) with TRBJ2-3; no reliable D call. V was clipped by 4 bases and J by 3 bases, with 14 bases between them. CDR1 is LGHDT, CDR2 YNNKEL, per germline (reference sequence). The CDR3 has 15 amino acids. In DNA, the CDR3 is TGTGCCAGCAGCCCAATGATCGGTGGAACAGATACGCAGTATTTT. Protein sequence: CASSPMIGGTDTQYF.

This rearrangement joins TRBV2 to TRBJ2-3; weak D call: TRBD1 (7 bases). V gave up 1 base and J gave up 4 bases, with 18 bases separating them. The germline V gene encodes CDR1 SNHLY and CDR2 FYNNEI. CDR3 length: 17 residues. In nucleotides, the CDR3 is TGTGCCAGCAGTGAAGACTGGAGGGGGCAGTGGTCAGATACGCAGTATTTT. It codes for CASSEDWRGQWSDTQYF.

The chain employs TRBV5-6 and TRBJ1-3; D may be TRBD1 (5 bases). V gave up 1 base and J gave up 5 bases, with 13 bases separating them. Germline CDR1 and CDR2: SGHDT and YYEEEE. CDR3 length: 15 residues. CDR3 nucleotides: TGTGCCAGCAGCTTGTTAAGGGACTCGCGAAACACCATATATTTT. Protein sequence: CASSLLRDSRNTIYF.

The chain employs TRBV29-1 and TRBJ1-3; D remains unclear. The CDR3 covers 15 residues. V dropped 4 bases and J dropped 4 bases, with 17 bases sitting between them. CDR1 and CDR2 from the germline V gene are SQVTM and ANQGSEA. CDR3 DNA: TGCAGCGTTGGGATCGTGGAGGGCAGGGGAAACACCATATATTTT. Translation: CSVGIVEGRGNTIYF.

The V gene is TRBV5-6, the J gene TRBJ2-2; TRBD1 matches at 7 bases. The CDR3 covers 14 residues. Germline values: CDR1 SGHDT, CDR2 YYEEEE. Trimming cost V 4 bases and J 7 bases; bases outside gene matches: 7. This CDR3 is CASSEDRVGGELFF. CDR3 DNA: TGTGCCAGCAGCGAAGACAGGGTCGGCGGGGAGCTGTTTTTT.

V and J are TRBV2 and TRBJ2-5, with TRBD1 as a possible D gene (6 bases). The germline CDR1 and CDR2 sequences are SNHLY and FYNNEI. This CDR3 is 14 amino acids long. The V end was cut by 8 bases, the J end by 1 base, with 14 bases between. The CDR3, as DNA: TGTGCCAGCTCGGGGACAATGACCCAAGAGACCCAGTACTTC. Its translation is CASSGTMTQETQYF.

The J gene is TRBJ2-2, the V gene TRBV19; D may be TRBD1 or TRBD2 (5 bases each). The V gene's germline CDR1 is LNHDA and CDR2 SQIVND (reference sequence). The V end lost 8 bases, the J end lost 6 bases, and 16 bases lay between the germline ends. This CDR3 spans 14 amino acids. In DNA form, the CDR3 reads TGTGCCAGTTCGGGTCAGTGGGGGTCCGGGGAGCTGTTTTTT. Translating gives CASSGQWGSGELFF. Full variable domain (outside the CDR3, taken from reference TRBV19 and TRBJ2-2): DGGITQSPKYLFRKEGQNVTLSCEQNLNHDAMYWYRQDPGQGLRLIYYSQIVNDFQKGDIAEGYSVSREKKESFPLTVTSAQKNPTAFYLCASSGQWGSGELFFGEGSRLTVL.

V is TRBV3-1 (or the pseudogene TRBV3-2) and J is TRBJ1-1, with D tentatively TRBD1 (6 bases). Between the trimmed V and J ends, which lost 0 bases and 0 bases, there was a span of 8 bases. Germline CDR1 LGHDT, CDR2 YNNKEL (reference sequence). This CDR3 contains 15 residues. For the CDR3, the DNA is TGTGCCAGCAGCCAAGACCAGGGGTTGAACACTGAAGCTTTCTTT. Amino acids: CASSQDQGLNTEAFF.

This clone was counted a single time. The rearrangement links TRBV7-9 to TRBJ1-2, with D hard to call. The CDR3 extends over 12 amino acids. Germline V lookup: CDR1 SEHNR, CDR2 FQNEAQ (reference sequence). V was pared by 5 bases and J by 7 bases, with 11 bases between. For the CDR3, the DNA is TGTGCCAGCAGCCAGCCCCTGGGTGGCTACACCTTC. It codes for CASSQPLGGYTF. The whole variable domain, filled in from reference TRBV7-9 and TRBJ1-2, reads DTGVSQNPRHKITKRGQNVTFRCDPISEHNRLYWYRQTLGQGPEFLTYFQNEAQLEKSRLLSDRFSAERPKGSFSTLEIQRTEQGDSAMYLCASSQPLGGYTFGSGTRLTVV.

The chain is built from TRBV7-9 and TRBJ1-4; 7 bases align to TRBD1. CDR1 is SEHNR and CDR2 is FQNEAQ in the germline V gene (reference sequence). V trimming: 4 bases; J trimming: 8 bases; junction bases outside the gene matches: 10. This CDR3 has 15 residues. CDR3 coding DNA: TGTGCCAGCAGCTCCGGACAGGTCGGGAGGGAAAAACTGTTTTTT. It specifies CASSSGQVGREKLFF.

V is TRBV4-1 and J is TRBJ1-4; D gene ambiguous. Between the trimmed V and J ends, which lost 1 base and 8 bases, there was a span of 8 bases. The CDR3 is made up of 13 amino acids. Per the germline V gene, CDR1 is MGHRA and CDR2 is YSYEKL. CDR3: CASSQGLLEKLFF. The DNA for the CDR3 is TGCGCCAGCAGCCAAGGGCTTCTGGAAAAACTGTTTTTT.

The chain joins TRBV6-4 to TRBJ1-1; 7 nucleotides align to TRBD1. The CDR3 is made up of 13 amino acids. Losses at the gene ends were 6 bases for V and 6 bases for J; bases not matched to a gene: 7. Germline V lookup: CDR1 MRHNA, CDR2 SNTAGT. The CDR3 spells CASRLQGDAEAFF. The CDR3 DNA reads TGTGCCAGCAGACTTCAGGGGGACGCTGAAGCTTTCTTT.

The rearrangement links TRBV19 to TRBJ1-6; D gene uncertain. The V gene lost 3 bases and the J gene lost 8 bases, with 14 bases spanning the gap. The CDR3 loop spans 15 amino acids. CDR1 and CDR2 (germline): LNHDA, SQIVND (reference sequence). This chain's CDR3 is CASSISAATDSPLHF. The DNA for the CDR3 is TGTGCCAGTAGTATTTCGGCAGCTACAGATTCACCCCTCCACTTT.

This chain uses TRBV2 with TRBJ1-5; 10 positions match TRBD1. Germline values: CDR1 SNHLY, CDR2 FYNNEI. The junction had 12 bases not matched to a gene; V was cut back by 9 bases and J by 7 bases. The CDR3 extends over 15 amino acids. CDR3 loop: CASRPGQGSFQPQHF. CDR3 in DNA: TGTGCCAGTAGACCGGGACAGGGGAGTTTCCAGCCCCAGCATTTT.

The chain recombines TRBV7-9 with TRBJ1-2, with TRBD1 matching 8 bases. This CDR3 has 13 amino acids. With V trimmed by 7 bases and J by 4 bases, 5 bases remained unmatched. The germline CDR1 and CDR2 sequences are SEHNR and FQNEAQ (reference sequence). CDR3 protein: CASNQGAGYGYTF. CDR3 nucleotides: TGTGCCAGCAACCAGGGGGCAGGCTATGGCTACACCTTC.

The rearrangement joins TRBV5-6 to TRBJ1-1; D not certain. Germline assignment: CDR1 SGHDT and CDR2 YYEEEE. The length of the CDR3 is 12 residues. V gave up 4 bases and J gave up 9 bases, with 13 bases separating them. CDR3 sequence: CASSRERVQAFF. Written as DNA, the CDR3 is TGTGCCAGCAGCCGAGAGAGGGTTCAAGCTTTCTTT.